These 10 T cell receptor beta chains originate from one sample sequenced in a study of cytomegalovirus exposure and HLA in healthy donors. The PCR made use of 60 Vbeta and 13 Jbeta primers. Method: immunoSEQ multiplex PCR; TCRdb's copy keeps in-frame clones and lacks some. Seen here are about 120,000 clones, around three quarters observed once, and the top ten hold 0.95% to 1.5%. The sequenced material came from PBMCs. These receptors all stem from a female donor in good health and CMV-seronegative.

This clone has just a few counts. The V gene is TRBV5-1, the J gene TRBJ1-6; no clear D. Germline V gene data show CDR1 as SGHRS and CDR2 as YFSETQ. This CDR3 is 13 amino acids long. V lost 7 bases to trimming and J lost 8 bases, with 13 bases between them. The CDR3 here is CASHEGDHSPLHF. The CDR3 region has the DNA TGCGCCAGCCATGAGGGCGATCATTCACCCCTCCACTTT.

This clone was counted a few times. For the CDR3, the DNA is TGTGCCAGCAGGGATACAGGGCTTGGGAATTCACCCCTCCACTTT. Residues: CASRDTGLGNSPLHF. The chain combines TRBV6-5 with TRBJ1-6; possible D gene TRBD1, 6 bases. V lost 6 bases and J lost 7, with 16 bases in between. The CDR3 is 15 amino acids. Germline CDR1 MNHEY, CDR2 SVGAGI.

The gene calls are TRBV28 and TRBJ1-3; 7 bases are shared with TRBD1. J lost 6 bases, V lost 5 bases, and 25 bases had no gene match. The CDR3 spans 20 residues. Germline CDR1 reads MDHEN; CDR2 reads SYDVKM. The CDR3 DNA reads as TGTGCCAGCAGTCCCCGGACCAGGTCAGGGGGGAAAGGTCCGAAAAACACCATATATTTT. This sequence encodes CASSPRTRSGGKGPKNTIYF.

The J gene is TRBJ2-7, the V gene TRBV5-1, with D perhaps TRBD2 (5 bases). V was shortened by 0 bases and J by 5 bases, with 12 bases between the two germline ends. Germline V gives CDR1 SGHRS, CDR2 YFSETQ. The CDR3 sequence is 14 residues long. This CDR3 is CASSLVRGNHEQYF. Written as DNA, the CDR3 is TGCGCCAGCAGCTTGGTCCGGGGAAACCACGAGCAGTACTTC.

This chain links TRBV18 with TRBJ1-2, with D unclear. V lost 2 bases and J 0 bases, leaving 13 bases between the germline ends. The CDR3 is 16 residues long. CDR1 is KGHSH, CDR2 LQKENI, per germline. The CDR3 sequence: CASSPNTPEANYGYTF. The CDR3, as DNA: TGTGCCAGCTCACCAAACACTCCGGAGGCTAACTATGGCTACACCTTC.

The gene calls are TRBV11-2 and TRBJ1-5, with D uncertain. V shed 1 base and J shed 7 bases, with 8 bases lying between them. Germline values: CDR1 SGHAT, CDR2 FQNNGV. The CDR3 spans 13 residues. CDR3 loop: CASSLGRSQPQHF. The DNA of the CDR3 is TGTGCCAGCAGCTTAGGCCGAAGCCAGCCCCAGCATTTT.

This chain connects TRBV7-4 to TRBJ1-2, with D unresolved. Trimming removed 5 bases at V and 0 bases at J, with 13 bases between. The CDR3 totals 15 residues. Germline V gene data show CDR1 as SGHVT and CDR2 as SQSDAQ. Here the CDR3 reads CASSARAGPNYGYTF. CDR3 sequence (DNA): TGTGCCAGCAGCGCGCGAGCCGGTCCTAACTATGGCTACACCTTC.

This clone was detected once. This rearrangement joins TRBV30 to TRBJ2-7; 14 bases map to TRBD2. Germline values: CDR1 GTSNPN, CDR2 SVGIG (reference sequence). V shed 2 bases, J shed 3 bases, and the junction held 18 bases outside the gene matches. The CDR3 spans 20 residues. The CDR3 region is CAWSWGLGTSGSHYFYEQYF. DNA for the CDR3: TGTGCCTGGAGTTGGGGCTTGGGGACTAGCGGGAGCCACTACTTCTACGAGCAGTACTTC.

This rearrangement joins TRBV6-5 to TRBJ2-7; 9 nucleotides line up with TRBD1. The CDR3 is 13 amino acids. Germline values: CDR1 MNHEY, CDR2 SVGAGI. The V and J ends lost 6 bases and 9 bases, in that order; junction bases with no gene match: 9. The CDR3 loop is CASSRDRAASQYF. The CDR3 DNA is TGTGCCAGCAGCCGGGACAGGGCGGCCTCGCAGTACTTC.

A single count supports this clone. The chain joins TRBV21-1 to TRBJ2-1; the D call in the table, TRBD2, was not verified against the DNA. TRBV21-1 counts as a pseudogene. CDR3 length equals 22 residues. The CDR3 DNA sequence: TGTGCCAGCAGCCCCCATTCAAACCGGGCCGGGAGGATCATGAAATACAACAATGAGCAGTTCTTC. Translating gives CASSPHSNRAGRIMKYNNEQFF.